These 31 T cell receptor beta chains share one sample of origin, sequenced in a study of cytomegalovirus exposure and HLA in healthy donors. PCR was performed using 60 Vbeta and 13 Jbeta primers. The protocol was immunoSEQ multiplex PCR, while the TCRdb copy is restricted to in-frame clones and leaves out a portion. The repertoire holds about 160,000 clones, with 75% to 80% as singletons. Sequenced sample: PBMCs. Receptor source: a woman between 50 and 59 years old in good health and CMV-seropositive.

The CDR3, as DNA: TGCAGCGCTGACCCTACTGATGATTATGGCTACACCTTC. As protein: CSADPTDDYGYTF. The chain has TRBV29-1 and TRBJ1-2; the D is unclear. The CDR3 is made up of 13 amino acids. Germline loops: CDR1 SQVTM, CDR2 ANQGSEA. V lost 7 bases and J 5 bases, leaving 17 bases between the germline ends.

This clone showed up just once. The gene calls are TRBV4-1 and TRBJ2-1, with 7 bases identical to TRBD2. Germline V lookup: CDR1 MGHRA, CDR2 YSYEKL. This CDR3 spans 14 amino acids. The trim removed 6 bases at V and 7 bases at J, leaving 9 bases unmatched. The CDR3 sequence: CASRKWGGENEQFF. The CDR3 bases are TGCGCCAGCAGAAAGTGGGGAGGGGAAAATGAGCAGTTCTTC.

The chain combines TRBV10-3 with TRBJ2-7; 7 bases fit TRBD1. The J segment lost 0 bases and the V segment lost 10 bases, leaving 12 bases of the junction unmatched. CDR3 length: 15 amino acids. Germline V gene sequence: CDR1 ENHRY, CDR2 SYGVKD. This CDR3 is CATGSGTVSSYEQYF. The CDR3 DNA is TGTGCCACCGGCTCCGGGACAGTCAGCTCCTACGAGCAGTACTTC.

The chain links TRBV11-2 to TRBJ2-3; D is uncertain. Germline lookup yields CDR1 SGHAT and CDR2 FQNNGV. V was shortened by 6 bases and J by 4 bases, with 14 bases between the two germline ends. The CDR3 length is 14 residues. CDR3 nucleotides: TGTGCCAGCAGTCCGGGTCCTAGATCAGATACGCAGTATTTT. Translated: CASSPGPRSDTQYF.

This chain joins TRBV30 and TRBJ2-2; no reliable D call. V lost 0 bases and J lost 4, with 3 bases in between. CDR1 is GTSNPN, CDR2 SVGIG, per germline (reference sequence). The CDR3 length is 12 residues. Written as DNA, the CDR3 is TGTGCCTGGAGTGTTCGCACCGGGGAGCTGTTTTTT. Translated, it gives CAWSVRTGELFF.

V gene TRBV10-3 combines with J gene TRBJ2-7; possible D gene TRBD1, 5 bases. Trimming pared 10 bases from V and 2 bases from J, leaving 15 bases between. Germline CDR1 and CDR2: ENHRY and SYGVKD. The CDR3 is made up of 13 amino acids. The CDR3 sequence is CATRAPLTYEQYF. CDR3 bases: TGTGCCACCAGGGCCCCTTTAACCTACGAGCAGTACTTC.

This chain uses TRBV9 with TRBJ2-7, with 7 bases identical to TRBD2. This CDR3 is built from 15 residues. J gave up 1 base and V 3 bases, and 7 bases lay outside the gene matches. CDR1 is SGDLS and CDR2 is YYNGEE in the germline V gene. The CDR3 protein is CASSGRDYASYEQYF. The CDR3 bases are TGTGCCAGCAGCGGCCGGGACTATGCATCCTACGAGCAGTACTTC.

The CDR3 DNA reads as TGTGCCAGCAGTGTAGAGGGCGGCGGCACAGATACGCAGTATTTT. It specifies CASSVEGGGTDTQYF. The chain recombines TRBV2 with TRBJ2-3; D is perhaps TRBD2 (5 bases). V lost 4 bases to trimming and J lost 1 base, with 12 bases between them. This CDR3 is built from 15 residues. CDR1 is SNHLY, CDR2 FYNNEI, per germline.

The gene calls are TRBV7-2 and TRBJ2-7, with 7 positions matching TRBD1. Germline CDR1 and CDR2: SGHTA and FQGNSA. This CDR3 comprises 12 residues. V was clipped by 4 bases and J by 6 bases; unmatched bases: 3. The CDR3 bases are TGTGCCAGCAGCTACAGGGGAACCGAGCAGTACTTC. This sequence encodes CASSYRGTEQYF. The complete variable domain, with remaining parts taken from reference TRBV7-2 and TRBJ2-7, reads GAGVSQSPSNKVTEKGKDVELRCDPISGHTALYWYRQSLGQGLEFLIYFQGNSAPDKSGLPSDRFSAERTGGSVSTLTIQRTQQEDSAVYLCASSYRGTEQYFGPGTRLTVT.

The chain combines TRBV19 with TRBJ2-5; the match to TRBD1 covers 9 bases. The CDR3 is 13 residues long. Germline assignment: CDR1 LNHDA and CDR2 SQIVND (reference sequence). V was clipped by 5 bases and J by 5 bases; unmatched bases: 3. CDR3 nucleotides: TGTGCCAGTAGTGGGGACAGGGCGGAGACCCAGTACTTC. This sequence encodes CASSGDRAETQYF.

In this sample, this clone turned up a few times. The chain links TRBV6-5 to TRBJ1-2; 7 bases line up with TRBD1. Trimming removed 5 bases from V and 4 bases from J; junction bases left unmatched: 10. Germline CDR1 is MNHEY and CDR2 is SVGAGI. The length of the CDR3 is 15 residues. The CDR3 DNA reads TGTGCCAGCAGTCCAACCGGGACAGTTGGCTATGGCTACACCTTC. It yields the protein CASSPTGTVGYGYTF.

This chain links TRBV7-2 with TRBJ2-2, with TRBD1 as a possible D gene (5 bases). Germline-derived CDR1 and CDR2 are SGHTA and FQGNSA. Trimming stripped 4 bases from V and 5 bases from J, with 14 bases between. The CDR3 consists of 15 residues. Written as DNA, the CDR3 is TGTGCCAGCAGCTCGGCCGCAGCAGGGACCGGGGAGCTGTTTTTT. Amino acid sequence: CASSSAAAGTGELFF. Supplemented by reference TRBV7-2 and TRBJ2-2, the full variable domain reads GAGVSQSPSNKVTEKGKDVELRCDPISGHTALYWYRQSLGQGLEFLIYFQGNSAPDKSGLPSDRFSAERTGGSVSTLTIQRTQQEDSAVYLCASSSAAAGTGELFFGEGSRLTVL.

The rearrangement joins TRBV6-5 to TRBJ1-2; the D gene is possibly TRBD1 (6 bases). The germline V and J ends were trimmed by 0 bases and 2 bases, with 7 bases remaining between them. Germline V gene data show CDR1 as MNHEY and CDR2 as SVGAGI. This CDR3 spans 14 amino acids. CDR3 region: CASSYSDSNYGYTF. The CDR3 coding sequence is TGTGCCAGCAGTTACTCGGACAGCAACTATGGCTACACCTTC.

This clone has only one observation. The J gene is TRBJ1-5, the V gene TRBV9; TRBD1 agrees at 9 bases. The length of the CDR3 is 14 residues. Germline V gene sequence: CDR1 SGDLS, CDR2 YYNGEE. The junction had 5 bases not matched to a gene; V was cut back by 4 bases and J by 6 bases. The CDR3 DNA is TGTGCCAGCAGCACACAGGGGGCCGGTCAGCCCCAGCATTTT. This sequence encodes CASSTQGAGQPQHF.

The CDR3: CASSLDSGETQYF. The CDR3 DNA reads as TGTGCCAGCAGCTTAGACAGTGGAGAGACCCAGTACTTC. The chain links TRBV7-2 to TRBJ2-5; unclear D gene. This CDR3 is 13 amino acids long. Between the trimmed V and J ends, which lost 1 base and 4 bases, there was a span of 7 bases. Germline V gene data show CDR1 as SGHTA and CDR2 as FQGNSA.

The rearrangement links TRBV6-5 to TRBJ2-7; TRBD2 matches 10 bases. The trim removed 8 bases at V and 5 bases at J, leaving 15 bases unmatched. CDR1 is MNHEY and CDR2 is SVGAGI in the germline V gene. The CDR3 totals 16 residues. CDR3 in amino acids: CASCWAGTSDQDEQYF. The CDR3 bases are TGTGCCAGCTGTTGGGCCGGGACTAGCGACCAGGACGAGCAGTACTTC.

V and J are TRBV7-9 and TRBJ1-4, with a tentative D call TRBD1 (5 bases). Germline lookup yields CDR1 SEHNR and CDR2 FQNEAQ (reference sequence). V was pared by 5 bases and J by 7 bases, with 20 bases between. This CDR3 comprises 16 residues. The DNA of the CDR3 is TGTGCCAGCAGCACCCCGGGTGGGGGGGAAGGTGAAAAACTGTTTTTT. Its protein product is CASSTPGGGEGEKLFF.

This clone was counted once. The CDR3 region has the DNA TGTGCCAGCTCTTTCCCAGGGGCCTATGGCTACACCTTC. Translated: CASSFPGAYGYTF. This chain uses TRBV9 with TRBJ1-2; D perhaps matches TRBD1 (6 bases). The CDR3 spans 13 residues. Trimming removed 7 bases from V and 4 bases from J, with 14 bases in between. Germline lookup yields CDR1 SGDLS and CDR2 YYNGEE.

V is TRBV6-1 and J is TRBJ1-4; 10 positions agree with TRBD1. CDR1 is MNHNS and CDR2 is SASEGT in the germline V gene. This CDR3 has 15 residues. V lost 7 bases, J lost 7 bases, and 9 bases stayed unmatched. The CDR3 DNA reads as TGTGCCAGCAAGTTCGCGGGACAGGGGAGTGAAAAACTGTTTTTT. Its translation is CASKFAGQGSEKLFF.

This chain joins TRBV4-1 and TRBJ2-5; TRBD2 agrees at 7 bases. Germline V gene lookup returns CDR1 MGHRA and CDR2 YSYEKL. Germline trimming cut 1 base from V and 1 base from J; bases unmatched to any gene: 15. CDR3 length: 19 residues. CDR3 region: CASSQVGFGRGRTQETQYF. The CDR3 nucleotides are TGCGCCAGCAGCCAAGTGGGATTTGGGCGGGGGAGGACCCAAGAGACCCAGTACTTC.

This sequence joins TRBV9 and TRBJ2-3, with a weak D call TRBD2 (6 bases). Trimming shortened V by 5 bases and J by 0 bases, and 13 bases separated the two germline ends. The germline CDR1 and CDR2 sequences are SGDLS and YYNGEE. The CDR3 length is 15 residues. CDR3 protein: CASSYTSPSTDTQYF. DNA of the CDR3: TGTGCCAGCAGTTATACTAGCCCGAGCACAGATACGCAGTATTTT.

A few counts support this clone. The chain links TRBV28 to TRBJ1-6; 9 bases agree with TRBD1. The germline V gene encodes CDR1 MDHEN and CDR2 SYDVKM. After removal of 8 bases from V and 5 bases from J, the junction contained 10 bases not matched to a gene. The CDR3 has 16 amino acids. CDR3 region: CASRNRGRTNNSPLHF. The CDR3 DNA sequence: TGTGCCAGCCGGAACAGGGGGCGGACAAATAATTCACCCCTCCACTTT.

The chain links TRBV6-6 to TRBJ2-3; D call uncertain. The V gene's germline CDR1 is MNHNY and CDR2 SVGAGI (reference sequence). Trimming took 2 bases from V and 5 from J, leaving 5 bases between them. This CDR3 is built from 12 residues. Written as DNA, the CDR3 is TGTGCCAGCAGTTACGTCGGAGATACGCAGTATTTT. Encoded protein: CASSYVGDTQYF.

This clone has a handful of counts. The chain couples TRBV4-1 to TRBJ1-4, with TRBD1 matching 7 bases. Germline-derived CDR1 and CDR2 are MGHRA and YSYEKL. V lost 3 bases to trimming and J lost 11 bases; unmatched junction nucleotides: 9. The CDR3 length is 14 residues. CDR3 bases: TGCGCCAGCAGCCAGAACAGGGGAAGCTATAAACTGTTTTTT. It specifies CASSQNRGSYKLFF.

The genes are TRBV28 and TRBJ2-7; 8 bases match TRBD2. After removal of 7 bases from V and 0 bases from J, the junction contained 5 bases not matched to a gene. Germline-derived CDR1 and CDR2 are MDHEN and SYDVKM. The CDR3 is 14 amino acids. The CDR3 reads CASTGGRPSYEQYF. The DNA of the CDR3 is TGTGCCAGCACCGGCGGGAGGCCCTCCTACGAGCAGTACTTC. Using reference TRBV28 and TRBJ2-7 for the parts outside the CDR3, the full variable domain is DVKVTQSSRYLVKRTGEKVFLECVQDMDHENMFWYRQDPGLGLRLIYFSYDVKMKEKGDIPEGYSVSREKKERFSLILESASTNQTSMYLCASTGGRPSYEQYFGPGTRLTVT.

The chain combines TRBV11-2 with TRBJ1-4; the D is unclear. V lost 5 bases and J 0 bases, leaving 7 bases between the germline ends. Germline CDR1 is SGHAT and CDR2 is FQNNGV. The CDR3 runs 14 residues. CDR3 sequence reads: CASSPGATNEKLFF. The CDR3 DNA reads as TGTGCCAGCAGCCCCGGGGCAACTAATGAAAAACTGTTTTTT. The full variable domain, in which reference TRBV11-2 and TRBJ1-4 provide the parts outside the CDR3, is EAGVAQSPRYKIIEKRQSVAFWCNPISGHATLYWYQQILGQGPKLLIQFQNNGVVDDSQLPKDRFSAERLKGVDSTLKIQPAKLEDSAVYLCASSPGATNEKLFFGSGTQLSVL.

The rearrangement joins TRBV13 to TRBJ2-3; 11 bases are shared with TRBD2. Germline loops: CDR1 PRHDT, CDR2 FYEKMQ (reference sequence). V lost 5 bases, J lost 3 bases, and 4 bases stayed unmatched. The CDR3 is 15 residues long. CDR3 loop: CASSPGLAATDTQYF. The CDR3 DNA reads TGTGCCAGCAGCCCGGGACTAGCGGCAACAGATACGCAGTATTTT.

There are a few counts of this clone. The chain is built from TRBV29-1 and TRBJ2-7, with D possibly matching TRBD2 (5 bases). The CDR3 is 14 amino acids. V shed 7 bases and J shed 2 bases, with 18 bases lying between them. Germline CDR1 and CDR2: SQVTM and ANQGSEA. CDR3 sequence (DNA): TGCAGCGCCGGACTCTCCCTTGGAACCTACGAGCAGTACTTC. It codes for CSAGLSLGTYEQYF.

The CDR3 sequence is CASSPGTSVPNEQFF. CDR3 sequence (DNA): TGTGCCAGCAGCCCCGGGACTAGCGTCCCCAATGAGCAGTTCTTC. The chain combines TRBV27 with TRBJ2-1; 10 nucleotides line up with TRBD2. The CDR3 is 15 residues long. The germline V gene encodes CDR1 MNHEY and CDR2 SMNVEV (reference sequence). Losses at the gene ends were 6 bases for V and 6 bases for J; bases not matched to a gene: 8.

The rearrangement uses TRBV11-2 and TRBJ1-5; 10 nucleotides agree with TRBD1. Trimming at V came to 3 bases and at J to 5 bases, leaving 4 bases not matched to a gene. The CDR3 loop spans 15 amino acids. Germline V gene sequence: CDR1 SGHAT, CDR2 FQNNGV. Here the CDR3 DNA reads TGTGCCAGCAGCTTCGGGACAGGGGTCGATCAGCCCCAGCATTTT. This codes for CASSFGTGVDQPQHF. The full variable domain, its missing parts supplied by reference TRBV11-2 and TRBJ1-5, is EAGVAQSPRYKIIEKRQSVAFWCNPISGHATLYWYQQILGQGPKLLIQFQNNGVVDDSQLPKDRFSAERLKGVDSTLKIQPAKLEDSAVYLCASSFGTGVDQPQHFGDGTRLSIL.

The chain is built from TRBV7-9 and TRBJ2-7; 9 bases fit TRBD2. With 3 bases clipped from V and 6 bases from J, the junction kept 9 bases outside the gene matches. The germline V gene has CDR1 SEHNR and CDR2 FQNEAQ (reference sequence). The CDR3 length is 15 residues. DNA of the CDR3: TGTGCCAGCAGCTTTGCGGGAGGGAGGTTGAGCGAGCAGTACTTC. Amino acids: CASSFAGGRLSEQYF. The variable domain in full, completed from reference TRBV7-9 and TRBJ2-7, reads DTGVSQNPRHKITKRGQNVTFRCDPISEHNRLYWYRQTLGQGPEFLTYFQNEAQLEKSRLLSDRFSAERPKGSFSTLEIQRTEQGDSAMYLCASSFAGGRLSEQYFGPGTRLTVT.